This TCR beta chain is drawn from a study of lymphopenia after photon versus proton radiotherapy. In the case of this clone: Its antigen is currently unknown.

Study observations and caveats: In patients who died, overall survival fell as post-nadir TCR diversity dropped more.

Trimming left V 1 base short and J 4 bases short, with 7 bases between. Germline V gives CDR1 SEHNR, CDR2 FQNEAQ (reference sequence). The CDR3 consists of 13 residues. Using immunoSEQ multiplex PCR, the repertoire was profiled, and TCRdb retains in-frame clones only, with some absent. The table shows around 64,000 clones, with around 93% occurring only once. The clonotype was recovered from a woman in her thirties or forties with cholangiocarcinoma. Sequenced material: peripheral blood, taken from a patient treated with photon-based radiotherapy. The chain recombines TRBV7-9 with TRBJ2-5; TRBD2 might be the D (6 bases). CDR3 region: CASSLVGGETQYF. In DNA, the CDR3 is TGTGCCAGCAGCTTAGTCGGGGGAGAGACCCAGTACTTC.